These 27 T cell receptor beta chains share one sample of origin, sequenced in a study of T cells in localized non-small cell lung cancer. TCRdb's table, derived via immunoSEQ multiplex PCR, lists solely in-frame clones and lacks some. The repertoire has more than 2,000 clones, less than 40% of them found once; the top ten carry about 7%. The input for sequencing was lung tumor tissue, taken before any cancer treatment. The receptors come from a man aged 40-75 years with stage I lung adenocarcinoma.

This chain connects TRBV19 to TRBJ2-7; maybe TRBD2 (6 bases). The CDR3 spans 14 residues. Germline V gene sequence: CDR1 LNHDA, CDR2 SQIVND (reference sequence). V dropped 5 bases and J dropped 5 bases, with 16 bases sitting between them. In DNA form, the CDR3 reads TGTGCCAGTAGTCCTTGGCGGGGATACGACGAGCAGTACTTC. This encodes CASSPWRGYDEQYF.

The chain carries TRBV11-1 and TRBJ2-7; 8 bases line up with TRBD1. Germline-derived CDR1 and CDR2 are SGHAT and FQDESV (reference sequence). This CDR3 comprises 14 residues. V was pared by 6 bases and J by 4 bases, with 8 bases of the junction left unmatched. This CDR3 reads CASRVQGAPYEQYF. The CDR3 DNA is TGTGCCAGCAGGGTTCAGGGGGCACCTTACGAGCAGTACTTC.

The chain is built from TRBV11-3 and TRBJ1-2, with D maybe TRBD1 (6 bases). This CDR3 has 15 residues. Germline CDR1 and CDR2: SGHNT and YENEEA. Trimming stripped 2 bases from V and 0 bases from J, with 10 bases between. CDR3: CASSLKGGSNYGYTF. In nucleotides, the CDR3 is TGTGCCAGCAGCTTAAAGGGGGGGTCTAACTATGGCTACACCTTC.

The CDR3 loop reads CASSIVADSPIQYF. CDR3 nucleotide sequence: TGTGCCAGTAGTATAGTAGCGGACAGCCCCATTCAGTACTTC. The V call is TRBV19, the J call TRBJ2-4, with D possibly being TRBD1 or TRBD2 (6 bases each). Trimming took 1 base from V and 9 from J, leaving 13 bases between them. The CDR3 covers 14 residues. Germline V gene sequence: CDR1 LNHDA, CDR2 SQIVND (reference sequence).

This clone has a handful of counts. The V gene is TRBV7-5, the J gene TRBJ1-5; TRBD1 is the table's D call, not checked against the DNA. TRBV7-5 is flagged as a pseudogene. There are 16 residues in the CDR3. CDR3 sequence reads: CASSLPGTGVDQPQHF. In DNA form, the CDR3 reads TGTGCCAGCAGCCTTCCCGGGACAGGGGTGGATCAGCCCCAGCATTTT.

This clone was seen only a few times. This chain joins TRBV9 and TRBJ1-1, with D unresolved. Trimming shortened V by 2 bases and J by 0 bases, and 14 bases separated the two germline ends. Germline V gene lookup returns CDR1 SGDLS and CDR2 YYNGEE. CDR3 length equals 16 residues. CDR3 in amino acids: CASSVLGLEVNTEAFF. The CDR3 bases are TGTGCCAGCAGCGTCTTAGGCCTCGAGGTGAACACTGAAGCTTTCTTT.

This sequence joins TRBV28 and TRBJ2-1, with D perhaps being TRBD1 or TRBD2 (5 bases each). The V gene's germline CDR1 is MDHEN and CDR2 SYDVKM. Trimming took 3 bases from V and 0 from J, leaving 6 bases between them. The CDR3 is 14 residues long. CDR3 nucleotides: TGTGCCAGCAGTTTGGGGGACTCCTACAATGAGCAGTTCTTC. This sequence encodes CASSLGDSYNEQFF.

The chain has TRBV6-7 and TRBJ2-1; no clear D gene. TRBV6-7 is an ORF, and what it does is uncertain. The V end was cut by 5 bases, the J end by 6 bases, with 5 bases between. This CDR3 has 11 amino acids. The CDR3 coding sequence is TGTGCCAGCAGTGTACGCAATGAGCAGTTCTTC. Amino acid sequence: CASSVRNEQFF.

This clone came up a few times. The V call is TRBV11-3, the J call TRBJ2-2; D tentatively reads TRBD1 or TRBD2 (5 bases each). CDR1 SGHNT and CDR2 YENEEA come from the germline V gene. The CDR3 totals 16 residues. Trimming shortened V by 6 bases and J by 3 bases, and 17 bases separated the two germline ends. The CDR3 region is CASSHPGAGDTGELFF. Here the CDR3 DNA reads TGTGCCAGCAGTCACCCCGGGGCTGGGGACACCGGGGAGCTGTTTTTT.

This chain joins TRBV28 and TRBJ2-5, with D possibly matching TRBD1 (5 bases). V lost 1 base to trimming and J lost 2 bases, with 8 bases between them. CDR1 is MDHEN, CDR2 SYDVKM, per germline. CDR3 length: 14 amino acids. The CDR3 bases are TGTGCCAGCAGTTTATTAAGGGGTCAAGAGACCCAGTACTTC. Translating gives CASSLLRGQETQYF. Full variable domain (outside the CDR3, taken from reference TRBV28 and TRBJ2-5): DVKVTQSSRYLVKRTGEKVFLECVQDMDHENMFWYRQDPGLGLRLIYFSYDVKMKEKGDIPEGYSVSREKKERFSLILESASTNQTSMYLCASSLLRGQETQYFGPGTRLLVL.

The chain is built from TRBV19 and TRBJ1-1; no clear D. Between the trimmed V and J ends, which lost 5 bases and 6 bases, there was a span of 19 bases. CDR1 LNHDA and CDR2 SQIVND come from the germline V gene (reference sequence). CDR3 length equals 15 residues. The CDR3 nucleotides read TGTGCCAGTAGTGGGGAGTGGAGGGAACCGTCTGAAGCTTTCTTT. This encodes CASSGEWREPSEAFF. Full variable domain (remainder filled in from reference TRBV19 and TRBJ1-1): DGGITQSPKYLFRKEGQNVTLSCEQNLNHDAMYWYRQDPGQGLRLIYYSQIVNDFQKGDIAEGYSVSREKKESFPLTVTSAQKNPTAFYLCASSGEWREPSEAFFGQGTRLTVV.

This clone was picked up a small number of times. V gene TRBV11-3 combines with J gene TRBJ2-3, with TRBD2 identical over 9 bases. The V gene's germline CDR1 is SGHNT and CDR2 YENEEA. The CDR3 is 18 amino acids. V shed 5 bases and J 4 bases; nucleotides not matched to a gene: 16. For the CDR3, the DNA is TGTGCCAGCAGCCCACCCCTTCTAGCGGGGCCGACGGCAGATACGCAGTATTTT. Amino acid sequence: CASSPPLLAGPTADTQYF.

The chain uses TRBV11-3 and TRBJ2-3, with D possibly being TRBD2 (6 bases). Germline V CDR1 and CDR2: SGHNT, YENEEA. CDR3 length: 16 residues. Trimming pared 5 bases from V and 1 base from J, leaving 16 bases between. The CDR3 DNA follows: TGTGCCAGCAGCCCAACCCCACCGGGAGGCACAGATACGCAGTATTTT. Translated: CASSPTPPGGTDTQYF.

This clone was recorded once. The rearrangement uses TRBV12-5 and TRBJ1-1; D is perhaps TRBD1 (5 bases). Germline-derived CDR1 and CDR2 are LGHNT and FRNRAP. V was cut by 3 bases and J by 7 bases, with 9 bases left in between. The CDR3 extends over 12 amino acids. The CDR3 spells CASGFSRVEAFF. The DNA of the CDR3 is TGTGCTAGTGGTTTTTCCAGGGTTGAAGCTTTCTTT.

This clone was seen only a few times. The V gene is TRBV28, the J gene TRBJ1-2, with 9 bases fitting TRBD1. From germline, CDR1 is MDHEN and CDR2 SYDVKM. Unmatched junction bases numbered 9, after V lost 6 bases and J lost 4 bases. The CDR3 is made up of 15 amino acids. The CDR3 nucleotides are TGTGCCAGCAGAAAGGGACAGGGCCTACCCTATGGCTACACCTTC. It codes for CASRKGQGLPYGYTF.

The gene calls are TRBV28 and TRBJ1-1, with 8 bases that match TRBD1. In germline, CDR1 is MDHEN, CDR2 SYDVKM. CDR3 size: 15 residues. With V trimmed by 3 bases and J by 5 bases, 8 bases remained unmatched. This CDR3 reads CASSLAGQGKTEAFF. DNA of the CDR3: TGTGCCAGCAGTTTGGCAGGACAGGGAAAAACTGAAGCTTTCTTT.

Written as DNA, the CDR3 is TGCGCCAGCAGCCAAGATCTCCCGACAGGGATGGCTGGCTACACCTTC. This translates into CASSQDLPTGMAGYTF. The chain has TRBV4-1 and TRBJ1-2, with 7 bases that match TRBD1. This CDR3 comprises 16 residues. With V trimmed by 0 bases and J by 7 bases, 11 bases remained unmatched. CDR1 and CDR2 (germline): MGHRA, YSYEKL.

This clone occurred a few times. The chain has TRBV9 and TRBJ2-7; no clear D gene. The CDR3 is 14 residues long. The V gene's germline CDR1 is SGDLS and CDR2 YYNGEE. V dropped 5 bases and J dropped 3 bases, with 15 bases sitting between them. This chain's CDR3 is CASRVNVRSYEQYF. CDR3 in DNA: TGTGCCAGCAGGGTAAACGTAAGGAGCTACGAGCAGTACTTC.

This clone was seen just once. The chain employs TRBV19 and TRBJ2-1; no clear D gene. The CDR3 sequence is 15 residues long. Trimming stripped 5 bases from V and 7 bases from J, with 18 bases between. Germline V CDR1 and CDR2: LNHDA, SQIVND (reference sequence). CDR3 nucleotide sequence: TGTGCCAGTAGTCCCCGGCGGCAGGTTTTTAATGAGCAGTTCTTC. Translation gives CASSPRRQVFNEQFF.

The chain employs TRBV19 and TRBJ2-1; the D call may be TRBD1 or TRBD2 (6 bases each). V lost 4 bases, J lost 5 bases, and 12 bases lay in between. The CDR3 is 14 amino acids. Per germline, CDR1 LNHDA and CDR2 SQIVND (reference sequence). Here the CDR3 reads CASSKGGRDNEQFF. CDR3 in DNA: TGTGCCAGTAGTAAGGGGGGTCGTGACAATGAGCAGTTCTTC. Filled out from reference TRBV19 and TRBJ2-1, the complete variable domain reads DGGITQSPKYLFRKEGQNVTLSCEQNLNHDAMYWYRQDPGQGLRLIYYSQIVNDFQKGDIAEGYSVSREKKESFPLTVTSAQKNPTAFYLCASSKGGRDNEQFFGPGTRLTVL.

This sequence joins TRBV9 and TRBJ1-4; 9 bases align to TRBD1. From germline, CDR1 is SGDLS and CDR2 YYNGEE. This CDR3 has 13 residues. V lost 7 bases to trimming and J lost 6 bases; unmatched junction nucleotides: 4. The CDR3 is CASLGTGYEKLFF. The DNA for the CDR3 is TGTGCCAGCCTCGGGACAGGGTATGAAAAACTGTTTTTT.

The CDR3 sequence: CASSEWRGEETQYF. CDR3 DNA: TGTGCCAGCAGTGAATGGAGGGGAGAAGAGACCCAGTACTTC. The chain is built from TRBV25-1 and TRBJ2-5; possible D gene TRBD2, 6 bases. Germline-derived CDR1 and CDR2 are MGHDK and SYGVNS. V was shortened by 1 base and J by 3 bases, with 9 bases between the two germline ends. The CDR3 runs 14 residues.

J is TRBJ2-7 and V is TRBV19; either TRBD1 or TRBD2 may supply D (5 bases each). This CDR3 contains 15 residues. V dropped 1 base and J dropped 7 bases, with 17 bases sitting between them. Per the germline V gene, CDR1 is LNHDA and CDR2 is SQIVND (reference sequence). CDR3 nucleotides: TGTGCCAGTAGTATAGGAGAAGCGGTTAAGGGGGAGCAGTACTTC. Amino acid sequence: CASSIGEAVKGEQYF. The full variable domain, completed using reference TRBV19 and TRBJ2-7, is DGGITQSPKYLFRKEGQNVTLSCEQNLNHDAMYWYRQDPGQGLRLIYYSQIVNDFQKGDIAEGYSVSREKKESFPLTVTSAQKNPTAFYLCASSIGEAVKGEQYFGPGTRLTVT.

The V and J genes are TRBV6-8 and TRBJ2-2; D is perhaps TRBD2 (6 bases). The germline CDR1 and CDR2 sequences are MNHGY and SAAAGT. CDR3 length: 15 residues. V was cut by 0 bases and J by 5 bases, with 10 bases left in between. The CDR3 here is CASSYSLSGTGELFF. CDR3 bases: TGTGCCAGCAGTTACTCGCTGAGCGGGACCGGGGAGCTGTTTTTT.

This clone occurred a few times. The CDR3 sequence is CASSYDSINYNSPLHF. CDR3 in DNA: TGTGCCAGCAGTTACGACAGCATCAATTATAATTCACCCCTCCACTTT. V gene TRBV6-8 combines with J gene TRBJ1-6; a weak D match, TRBD1 (5 bases). The V and J ends lost 2 bases and 4 bases respectively, with 12 bases between them. Germline V gene sequence: CDR1 MNHGY, CDR2 SAAAGT. This CDR3 comprises 16 residues.

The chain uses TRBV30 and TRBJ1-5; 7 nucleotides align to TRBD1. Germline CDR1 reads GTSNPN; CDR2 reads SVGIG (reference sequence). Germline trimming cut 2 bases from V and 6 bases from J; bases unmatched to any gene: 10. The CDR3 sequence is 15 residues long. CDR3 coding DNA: TGTGCCTGGAGTAAAGGAGGAGGGGGCGTTCAGCCCCAGCATTTT. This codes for CAWSKGGGGVQPQHF.

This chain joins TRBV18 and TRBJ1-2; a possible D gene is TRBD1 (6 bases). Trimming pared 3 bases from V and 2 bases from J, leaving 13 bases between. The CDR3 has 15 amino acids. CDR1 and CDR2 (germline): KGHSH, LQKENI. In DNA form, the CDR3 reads TGTGCCAGCTCACCCCGACAGGATTACAACTATGGCTACACCTTC. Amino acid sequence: CASSPRQDYNYGYTF.